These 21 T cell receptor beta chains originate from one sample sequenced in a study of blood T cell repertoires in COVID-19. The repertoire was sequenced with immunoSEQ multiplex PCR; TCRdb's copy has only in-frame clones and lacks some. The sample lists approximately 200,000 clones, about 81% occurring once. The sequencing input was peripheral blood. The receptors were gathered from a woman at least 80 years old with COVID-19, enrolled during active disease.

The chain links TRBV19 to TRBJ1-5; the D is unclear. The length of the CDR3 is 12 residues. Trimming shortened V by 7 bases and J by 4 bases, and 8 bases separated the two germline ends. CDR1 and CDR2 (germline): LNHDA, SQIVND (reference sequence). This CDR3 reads CASKSRNQPQHF. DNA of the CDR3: TGTGCCAGTAAGTCGAGAAATCAGCCCCAGCATTTT. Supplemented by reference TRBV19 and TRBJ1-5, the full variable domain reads DGGITQSPKYLFRKEGQNVTLSCEQNLNHDAMYWYRQDPGQGLRLIYYSQIVNDFQKGDIAEGYSVSREKKESFPLTVTSAQKNPTAFYLCASKSRNQPQHFGDGTRLSIL.

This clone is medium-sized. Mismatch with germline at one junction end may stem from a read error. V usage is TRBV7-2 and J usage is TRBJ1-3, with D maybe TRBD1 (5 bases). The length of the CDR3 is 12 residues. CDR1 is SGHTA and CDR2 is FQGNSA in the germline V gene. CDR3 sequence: CASSPSGGPGAF. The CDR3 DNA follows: TGTGCCAGCAGCCCTAGCGGGGGTCCGGGCGCGTTT.

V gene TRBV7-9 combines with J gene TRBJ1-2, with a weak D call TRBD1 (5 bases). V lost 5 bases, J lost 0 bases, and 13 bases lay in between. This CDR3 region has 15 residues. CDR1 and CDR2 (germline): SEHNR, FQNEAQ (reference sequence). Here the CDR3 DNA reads TGTGCCAGCAGCCCCCTGGGGGGAGCTAACTATGGCTACACCTTC. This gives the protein CASSPLGGANYGYTF.

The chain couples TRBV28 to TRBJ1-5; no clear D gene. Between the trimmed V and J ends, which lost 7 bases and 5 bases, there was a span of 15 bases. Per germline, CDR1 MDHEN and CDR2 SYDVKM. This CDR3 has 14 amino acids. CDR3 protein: CASNILSLHQPQHF. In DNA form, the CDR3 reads TGTGCCAGCAATATTCTCAGTCTGCATCAGCCCCAGCATTTT.

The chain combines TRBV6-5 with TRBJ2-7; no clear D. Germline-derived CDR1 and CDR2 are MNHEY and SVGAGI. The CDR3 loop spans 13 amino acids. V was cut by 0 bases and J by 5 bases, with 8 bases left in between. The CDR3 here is CASSYSPIHEQYF. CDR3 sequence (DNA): TGTGCCAGCAGTTACTCACCTATCCACGAGCAGTACTTC.

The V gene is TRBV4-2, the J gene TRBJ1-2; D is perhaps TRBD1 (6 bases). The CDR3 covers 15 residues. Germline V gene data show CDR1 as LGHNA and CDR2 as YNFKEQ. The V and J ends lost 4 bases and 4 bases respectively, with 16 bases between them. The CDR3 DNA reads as TGTGCCAGCAGCCCTTCAGGGGAGGGAGGCTATGGCTACACCTTC. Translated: CASSPSGEGGYGYTF.

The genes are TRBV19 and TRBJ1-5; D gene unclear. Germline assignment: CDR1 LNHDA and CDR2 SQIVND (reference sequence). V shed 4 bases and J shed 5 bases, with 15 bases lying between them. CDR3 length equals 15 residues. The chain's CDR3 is CASSTKGRSDQPQHF. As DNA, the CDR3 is TGTGCCAGTAGTACCAAAGGTCGGAGCGATCAGCCCCAGCATTTT.

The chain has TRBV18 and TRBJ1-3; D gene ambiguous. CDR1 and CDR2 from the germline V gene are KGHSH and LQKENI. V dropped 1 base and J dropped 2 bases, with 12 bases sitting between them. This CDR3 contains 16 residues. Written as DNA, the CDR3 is TGTGCCAGCTCACCACTCATGGCCCTCCCTGGAAACACCATATATTTT. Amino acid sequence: CASSPLMALPGNTIYF. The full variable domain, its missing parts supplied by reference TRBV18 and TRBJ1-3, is NAGVMQNPRHLVRRRGQEARLRCSPMKGHSHVYWYRQLPEEGLKFMVYLQKENIIDESGMPKERFSAEFPKEGPSILRIQQVVRGDSAAYFCASSPLMALPGNTIYFGEGSWLTVV.

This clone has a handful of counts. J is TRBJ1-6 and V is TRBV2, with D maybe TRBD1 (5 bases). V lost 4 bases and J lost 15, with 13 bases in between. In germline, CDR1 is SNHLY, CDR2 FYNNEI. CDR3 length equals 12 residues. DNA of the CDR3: TGTGCCAGCAGTGGTTCAGGGCTGGGCCTCCACTTT. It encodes CASSGSGLGLHF.

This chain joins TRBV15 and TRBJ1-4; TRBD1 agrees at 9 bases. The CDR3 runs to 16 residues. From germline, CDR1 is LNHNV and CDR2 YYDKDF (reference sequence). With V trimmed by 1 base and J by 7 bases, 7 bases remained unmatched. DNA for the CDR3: TGTGCCACCAGCAGAGGGGTGGGACAGGGCTTTGAAAAACTGTTTTTT. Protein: CATSRGVGQGFEKLFF.

CDR3 DNA sequence: TGCAGCGTTGAAGGGCCTAGAGGGGGGGCCGCGCAGAATTGGTATGGCTACACCTTC. Translating gives CSVEGPRGGAAQNWYGYTF. The rearrangement uses TRBV29-1 and TRBJ1-2; D may be TRBD1 (6 bases). The CDR3 contains 19 residues. V lost 1 base and J 5 bases, leaving 29 bases between the germline ends. The V gene's germline CDR1 is SQVTM and CDR2 ANQGSEA.

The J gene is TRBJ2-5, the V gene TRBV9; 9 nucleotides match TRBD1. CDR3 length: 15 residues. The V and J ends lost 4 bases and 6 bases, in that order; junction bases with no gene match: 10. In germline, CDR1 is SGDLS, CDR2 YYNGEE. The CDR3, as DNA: TGTGCCAGCAGCCGGACAGGGGAGATAGTCAAGACCCAGTACTTC. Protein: CASSRTGEIVKTQYF.

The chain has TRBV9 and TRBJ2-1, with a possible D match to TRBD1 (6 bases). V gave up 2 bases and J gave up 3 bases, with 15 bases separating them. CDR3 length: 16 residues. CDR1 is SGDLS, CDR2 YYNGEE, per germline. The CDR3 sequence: CASSVLTGTLYNEQFF. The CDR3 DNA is TGTGCCAGCAGCGTGCTGACAGGTACCCTCTACAATGAGCAGTTCTTC.

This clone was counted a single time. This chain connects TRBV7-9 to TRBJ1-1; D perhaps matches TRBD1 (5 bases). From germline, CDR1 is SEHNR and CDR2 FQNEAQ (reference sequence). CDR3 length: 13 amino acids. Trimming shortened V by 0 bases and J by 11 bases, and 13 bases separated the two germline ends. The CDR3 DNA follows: TGTGCCAGCAGCTTAGCGCGCAGGGATGGGGCTTTCTTT. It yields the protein CASSLARRDGAFF.

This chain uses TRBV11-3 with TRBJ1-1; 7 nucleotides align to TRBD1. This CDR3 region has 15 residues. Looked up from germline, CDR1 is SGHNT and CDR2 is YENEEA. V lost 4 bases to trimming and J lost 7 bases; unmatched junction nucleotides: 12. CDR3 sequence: CASSSRGTAVHEAFF. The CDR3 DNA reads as TGTGCCAGCAGCTCCAGAGGGACAGCAGTTCATGAAGCTTTCTTT.

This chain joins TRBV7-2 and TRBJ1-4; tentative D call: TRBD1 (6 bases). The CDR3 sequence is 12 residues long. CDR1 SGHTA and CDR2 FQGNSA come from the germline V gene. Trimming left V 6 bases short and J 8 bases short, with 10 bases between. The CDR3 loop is CASSPDREKLFF. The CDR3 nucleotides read TGTGCCAGCAGTCCCGACAGGGAAAAACTGTTTTTT. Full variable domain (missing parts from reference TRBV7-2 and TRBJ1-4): GAGVSQSPSNKVTEKGKDVELRCDPISGHTALYWYRQSLGQGLEFLIYFQGNSAPDKSGLPSDRFSAERTGGSVSTLTIQRTQQEDSAVYLCASSPDREKLFFGSGTQLSVL.

The CDR3 region is CASRARGQSGNTIYF. CDR3 sequence (DNA): TGTGCCAGCAGGGCCAGGGGGCAATCTGGAAACACCATATATTTT. This chain joins TRBV14 and TRBJ1-3, with TRBD1 matching 8 bases. The germline gives CDR1 SGHDN, CDR2 FVKESK. Trimming took 6 bases from V and 1 from J; bases not matched to a gene: 5. The CDR3 is 15 residues long.

The CDR3, as DNA: TGTGCCAGCAGCTTAGCGATCGGACAGGGCAGCTCCTATAATTCACCCCTCCACTTT. Its protein product is CASSLAIGQGSSYNSPLHF. The V call is TRBV7-6, the J call TRBJ1-6; 8 positions match TRBD1. The germline V gene encodes CDR1 SGHVS and CDR2 FNYEAQ. The length of the CDR3 is 19 residues. V lost 0 bases to trimming and J lost 0 bases; unmatched junction nucleotides: 7.

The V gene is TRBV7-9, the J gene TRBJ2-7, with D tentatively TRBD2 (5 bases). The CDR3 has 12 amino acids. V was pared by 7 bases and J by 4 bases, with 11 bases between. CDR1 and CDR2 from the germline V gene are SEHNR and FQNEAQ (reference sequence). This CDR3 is CASNLGEYEQYF. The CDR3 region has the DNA TGTGCCAGCAATTTGGGAGAATACGAGCAGTACTTC.

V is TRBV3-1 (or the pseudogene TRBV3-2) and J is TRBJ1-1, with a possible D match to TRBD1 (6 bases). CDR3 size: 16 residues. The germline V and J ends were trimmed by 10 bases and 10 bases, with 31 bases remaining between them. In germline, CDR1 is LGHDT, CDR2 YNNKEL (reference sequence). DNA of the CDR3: TGTGCCACCAAACAAGGGGGGATAAGTGGGGTAGCGGGAGCTTTCTTT. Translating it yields CATKQGGISGVAGAFF.

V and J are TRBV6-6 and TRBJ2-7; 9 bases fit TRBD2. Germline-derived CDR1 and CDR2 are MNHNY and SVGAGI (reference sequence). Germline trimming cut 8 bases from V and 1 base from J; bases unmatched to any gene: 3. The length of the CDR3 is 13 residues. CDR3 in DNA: TGTGCCAGCCAGACTAGCGGATCCTACGAGCAGTACTTC. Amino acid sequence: CASQTSGSYEQYF.